The 27 T cell receptor beta chains reported below all come from one sample, sequenced in a study of identical twins. TCRdb reprocessed the 5' RACE reads via MiXCR and lists one record per CDR3 protein. Of roughly 200,000 distinct CDR3 sequences listed, about a sixth were seen once; the top ten hold around 40%. These data are also associated with another study on T cells expressing NK-cell markers.

The specimen sequenced was CD8+ T cells sorted from blood. These receptors originate from a young woman in good health.

V and J are TRBV12-3 or TRBV12-4 and TRBJ2-2; the D is unclear. V shed 5 bases and J shed 6 bases, with 13 bases lying between them. This CDR3 is 14 amino acids long. The CDR3 DNA sequence: TGTGCCAGCAGTACACCGTGGTTCGCCGGGGAGCTGTTTTTT. Translated: CASSTPWFAGELFF.

The chain carries TRBV12-3 or TRBV12-4 and TRBJ2-5; D possibly corresponds to TRBD1 (6 bases). The germline V and J ends were trimmed by 2 bases and 10 bases, with 11 bases remaining between them. The CDR3 loop spans 12 amino acids. The CDR3 DNA sequence: TGTGCCAGCAGTTTACAGGGGAACGACCAGTACTTC. This gives the protein CASSLQGNDQYF.

This clonotype turned up a few times. This chain connects TRBV12-3 or TRBV12-4 to TRBJ2-4, with 7 bases fitting TRBD1. The CDR3 is 13 residues long. With 2 bases clipped from V and 8 bases from J, the junction kept 3 bases outside the gene matches. CDR3: CASSLRQGDIQYF. CDR3 bases: TGTGCCAGCAGTTTACGACAGGGAGACATTCAGTACTTC.

The chain recombines TRBV7-7 with TRBJ2-1, with 7 bases matching TRBD2. This CDR3 contains 15 residues. Germline-derived CDR1 and CDR2 are SSHAT and FNYEAQ (reference sequence). The V gene end was trimmed by 3 bases and the J gene end by 6 bases; junction bases not matched to a gene: 8. This chain's CDR3 is CASSLATGGANEQFF. CDR3 bases: TGTGCCAGCAGCTTGGCGACGGGAGGAGCCAATGAGCAGTTCTTC.

The rearrangement links TRBV12-3 or TRBV12-4 to TRBJ1-1; 7 bases are shared with TRBD1. CDR3 length equals 14 residues. V dropped 3 bases and J dropped 1; count of bases not matched to a gene: 2. In nucleotides, the CDR3 is TGTGCCAGCAGTTTCGGACAGGCGAACACTGAAGCTTTCTTT. This gives the protein CASSFGQANTEAFF.

The sample holds many counts of this clonotype. The rearrangement links TRBV5-5 to TRBJ1-1; D is uncertain. The germline CDR1 and CDR2 sequences are SGHKS and YYEKEE (reference sequence). Trimming pared 6 bases from V and 3 bases from J, leaving 15 bases between. The CDR3 sequence is 14 residues long. Here the CDR3 DNA reads TGTGCCAGCAACCTACCCCCCACGGACACTGAAGCTTTCTTT. This sequence encodes CASNLPPTDTEAFF. Filled out from reference TRBV5-5 and TRBJ1-1, the complete variable domain reads DAGVTQSPTHLIKTRGQQVTLRCSPISGHKSVSWYQQVLGQGPQFIFQYYEKEERGRGNFPDRFSARQFPNYSSELNVNALLLGDSALYLCASNLPPTDTEAFFGQGTRLTVV.

J is TRBJ2-1 and V is TRBV3-1; possibly TRBD1 or TRBD2 for D (6 bases each). The germline V and J ends were trimmed by 4 bases and 16 bases, with 17 bases remaining between them. Germline V gene lookup returns CDR1 LGHDT and CDR2 YNNKEL (reference sequence). CDR3 length: 12 amino acids. CDR3 residues: CASSPGAGSRFF. CDR3 nucleotide sequence: TGTGCCAGCAGCCCAGGGGCCGGGAGCCGATTCTTC.

The V call is TRBV5-1, the J call TRBJ2-1; D uncertain. V was trimmed by 0 bases and J by 8 bases, leaving 12 bases between them. CDR3 length: 14 amino acids. The germline V gene has CDR1 SGHRS and CDR2 YFSETQ. The CDR3: CASSLELGIDEQFF. The CDR3 nucleotides are TGCGCCAGCAGCTTGGAATTGGGTATCGATGAGCAGTTCTTC.

This clonotype was counted between two and nine times. The chain joins TRBV7-9 to TRBJ2-3; TRBD2 agrees at 8 bases. V gave up 1 base and J gave up 3 bases; unmatched junction bases: 6. This CDR3 region has 16 residues. Germline V gives CDR1 SEHNR, CDR2 FQNEAQ (reference sequence). The DNA for the CDR3 is TGTGCCAGCAGCTTAGGGGCTAGCGGGCGTACAGATACGCAGTATTTT. Protein sequence: CASSLGASGRTDTQYF.

The chain has TRBV10-1 and TRBJ2-3, with D unclear. The V gene lost 3 bases and the J gene lost 8 bases, with 6 bases spanning the gap. Germline lookup yields CDR1 WNHNN and CDR2 SYGVQD (reference sequence). The CDR3 contains 11 residues. The CDR3 spells CASSELGTQYF. The DNA of the CDR3 is TGCGCCAGCAGTGAACTCGGTACGCAGTATTTT.

The CDR3 DNA sequence: TGTGCCAGCAGCTTGGCCGGACACCTCCAGGGCACAGATACGCAGTATTTT. Amino acids: CASSLAGHLQGTDTQYF. This chain connects TRBV7-3 to TRBJ2-3; the D gene is possibly TRBD1 (5 bases). V shed 3 bases and J shed 1 base, with 17 bases lying between them. CDR3 length equals 17 residues. Germline lookup yields CDR1 SGHTA and CDR2 FQGTGA. Together with reference TRBV7-3 and TRBJ2-3, the CDR3 gives the full variable domain: GAGVSQTPSNKVTEKGKYVELRCDPISGHTALYWYRQSLGQGPEFLIYFQGTGAADDSGLPNDRFFAVRPEGSVSTLKIQRTERGDSAVYLCASSLAGHLQGTDTQYFGPGTRLTVL.

Points on this clonotype: One base away lies a much larger clone, so this may be a sequencing read error. The chain couples TRBV6-5 to TRBJ2-3; tentatively, D is TRBD1 (5 bases). V was cut by 3 bases and J by 5 bases, with 12 bases left in between. CDR3 length equals 14 residues. The V gene's germline CDR1 is MNHEY and CDR2 SVGAGI. CDR3 coding DNA: TGTGCCAGCAGTTATAGGGGTTCAATAGATACGCAGTATTTT. Protein product: CASSYRGSIDTQYF.

Only a few counts were recorded for this clonotype. V and J are TRBV19 and TRBJ1-1; D is unresolved. V lost 2 bases to trimming and J lost 1 base, with 8 bases between them. CDR1 is LNHDA, CDR2 SQIVND, per germline (reference sequence). The CDR3 loop spans 14 amino acids. The CDR3: CASSIRQPNTEAFF. CDR3 coding DNA: TGTGCCAGTAGTATACGCCAGCCGAACACTGAAGCTTTCTTT.

This sequence joins TRBV5-1 and TRBJ2-7, with 7 nucleotides matching TRBD1. The CDR3 is 15 residues long. Germline trimming cut 2 bases from V and 5 bases from J; bases unmatched to any gene: 10. CDR1 and CDR2 from the germline V gene are SGHRS and YFSETQ. The CDR3 loop reads CASSLGQAGVHEQYF. As DNA, the CDR3 is TGCGCCAGCAGCTTAGGACAGGCAGGAGTCCACGAGCAGTACTTC.

This clonotype was observed at least ten times. The chain carries TRBV11-2 and TRBJ2-5; 7 bases match TRBD1. V lost 4 bases and J lost 3; bases outside the gene matches: 8. Germline CDR1 and CDR2: SGHAT and FQNNGV. The CDR3 covers 15 residues. This CDR3 reads CASSSHRGREETQYF. The CDR3 DNA follows: TGTGCCAGCAGCTCACACAGGGGTCGCGAAGAGACCCAGTACTTC.

The gene calls are TRBV7-9 and TRBJ2-1; no firm D call. Germline assignment: CDR1 SEHNR and CDR2 FQNEAQ (reference sequence). The CDR3 has 13 amino acids. Trimming took 5 bases from V and 4 from J, leaving 9 bases between them. The CDR3 sequence is CASSHTGYNEQFF. The CDR3 DNA reads as TGTGCCAGCAGCCACACCGGTTACAATGAGCAGTTCTTC.

The J gene is TRBJ2-3, the V gene TRBV2; TRBD2 matches at 14 bases. The CDR3 covers 14 residues. CDR1 and CDR2 (germline): SNHLY, FYNNEI. V was clipped by 9 bases and J by 6 bases; unmatched bases: 5. DNA of the CDR3: TGTGCCAGGGGGACTAGCGGGAGATCGGATACGCAGTATTTT. Protein product: CARGTSGRSDTQYF.

The V call is TRBV10-3, the J call TRBJ2-1; D is unclear. Germline CDR1 reads ENHRY; CDR2 reads SYGVKD. V lost 3 bases, J lost 0 bases, and 3 bases lay in between. This CDR3 has 13 amino acids. CDR3 region: CAISDPSYNEQFF. The CDR3, as DNA: TGTGCCATCAGTGATCCCTCCTACAATGAGCAGTTCTTC.

This rearrangement joins TRBV5-1 to TRBJ2-5; D is perhaps TRBD1 or TRBD2 (5 bases each). This CDR3 comprises 12 residues. Germline CDR1 SGHRS, CDR2 YFSETQ. V shed 7 bases and J shed 5 bases, with 12 bases lying between them. Here the CDR3 reads CASSGDLETQYF. Written as DNA, the CDR3 is TGCGCCAGCTCTGGGGACCTGGAGACCCAGTACTTC.

V gene TRBV5-1 combines with J gene TRBJ2-3; 9 nucleotides match TRBD2. V lost 6 bases and J lost 5; bases outside the gene matches: 10. The length of the CDR3 is 15 residues. Per germline, CDR1 SGHRS and CDR2 YFSETQ. Here the CDR3 DNA reads TGCGCCAGCATCAGTAGCGGGAGTGTTGGAGATACGCAGTATTTT. Protein sequence: CASISSGSVGDTQYF.

The chain links TRBV7-2 to TRBJ2-7; D gene uncertain. V was trimmed by 4 bases and J by 3 bases, leaving 19 bases between them. Per the germline V gene, CDR1 is SGHTA and CDR2 is FQGNSA. This CDR3 has 16 residues. CDR3 in DNA: TGTGCCAGCAGCTCGCCCCTCGACTCAGTACTCTACGAGCAGTACTTC. This codes for CASSSPLDSVLYEQYF.

This clonotype was counted between two and nine times. This chain uses TRBV5-1 with TRBJ1-1; D perhaps matches TRBD1 (5 bases). The CDR3 is 15 amino acids. V was cut by 0 bases and J by 1 base, with 10 bases left in between. Germline CDR1 is SGHRS and CDR2 is YFSETQ. The CDR3: CASSLAGQGNTEAFF. The CDR3 region has the DNA TGCGCCAGCAGCTTGGCCGGGCAGGGGAACACTGAAGCTTTCTTT. Full variable domain (remainder filled in from reference TRBV5-1 and TRBJ1-1): KAGVTQTPRYLIKTRGQQVTLSCSPISGHRSVSWYQQTPGQGLQFLFEYFSETQRNKGNFPGRFSGRQFSNSRSEMNVSTLELGDSALYLCASSLAGQGNTEAFFGQGTRLTVV.

The rearrangement links TRBV7-2 to TRBJ2-7; D ambiguous. Per the germline V gene, CDR1 is SGHTA and CDR2 is FQGNSA. V was cut by 6 bases and J by 0 bases, with 9 bases left in between. There are 13 residues in the CDR3. CDR3 sequence reads: CASSSDNSYEQYF. The CDR3 coding sequence is TGTGCCAGCAGTTCTGACAACTCCTACGAGCAGTACTTC.

The sample holds many counts of this clonotype. The gene calls are TRBV5-1 and TRBJ2-7; a possible D gene is TRBD1 (6 bases). CDR1 is SGHRS and CDR2 is YFSETQ in the germline V gene. This CDR3 is built from 12 residues. Trimming cost V 3 bases and J 6 bases, with 10 bases left between them. The CDR3 region has the DNA TGCGCCAGCAGCTCTCAGGGGAGCGAGCAGTACTTC. The encoded protein is CASSSQGSEQYF.

V and J are TRBV7-6 and TRBJ2-3; unclear D gene. Trimming removed 2 bases at V and 2 bases at J, with 11 bases between. Germline CDR1 and CDR2: SGHVS and FNYEAQ. CDR3 length equals 15 residues. The CDR3 sequence is CASSLRVAFTDTQYF. CDR3 DNA sequence: TGTGCCAGCAGCTTAAGAGTAGCCTTCACAGATACGCAGTATTTT.

V and J are TRBV29-1 and TRBJ1-2; maybe TRBD1 (5 bases). The germline V gene encodes CDR1 SQVTM and CDR2 ANQGSEA. This CDR3 contains 15 residues. Trimming left V 0 bases short and J 5 bases short, with 16 bases between. CDR3 sequence: CSVEDSGGNRYGYTF. Here the CDR3 DNA reads TGCAGCGTTGAAGATTCCGGGGGAAATCGGTATGGCTACACCTTC.

V usage is TRBV12-3 or TRBV12-4 and J usage is TRBJ2-1; TRBD2 matches 7 bases. J was trimmed by 2 bases and V by 1 base; bases with no gene match: 5. This CDR3 is 16 amino acids long. For the CDR3, the DNA is TGTGCCAGCAGTTTAGGGGGGGGTGACCCCTACAATGAGCAGTTCTTC. Its translation: CASSLGGGDPYNEQFF.